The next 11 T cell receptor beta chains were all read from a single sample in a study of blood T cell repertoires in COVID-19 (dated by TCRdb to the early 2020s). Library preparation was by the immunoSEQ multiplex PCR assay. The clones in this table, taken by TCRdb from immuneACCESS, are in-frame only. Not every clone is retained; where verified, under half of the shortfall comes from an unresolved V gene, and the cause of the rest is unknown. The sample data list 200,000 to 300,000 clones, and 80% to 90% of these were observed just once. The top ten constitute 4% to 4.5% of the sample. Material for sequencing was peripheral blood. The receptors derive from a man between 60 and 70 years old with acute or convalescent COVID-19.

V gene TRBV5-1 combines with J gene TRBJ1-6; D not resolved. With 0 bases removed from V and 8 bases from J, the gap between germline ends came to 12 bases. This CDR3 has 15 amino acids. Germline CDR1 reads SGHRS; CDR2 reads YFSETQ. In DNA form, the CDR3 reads TGCGCCAGCAGCTTGGACGGGATTGAGCATTCACCCCTCCACTTT. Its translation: CASSLDGIEHSPLHF.

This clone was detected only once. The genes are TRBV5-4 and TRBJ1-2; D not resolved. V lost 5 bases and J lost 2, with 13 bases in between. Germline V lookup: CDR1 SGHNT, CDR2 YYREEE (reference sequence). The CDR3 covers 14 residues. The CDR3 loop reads CASSITRGNYGYTF. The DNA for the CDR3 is TGTGCCAGCAGTATCACTCGGGGAAACTATGGCTACACCTTC.

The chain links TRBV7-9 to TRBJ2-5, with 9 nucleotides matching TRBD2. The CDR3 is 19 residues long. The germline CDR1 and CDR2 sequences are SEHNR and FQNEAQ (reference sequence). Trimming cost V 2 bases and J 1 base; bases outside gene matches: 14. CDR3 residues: CASSLRRGLAGEGQETQYF. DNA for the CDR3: TGTGCCAGCAGCTTAAGGCGGGGATTAGCGGGAGAGGGCCAAGAGACCCAGTACTTC.

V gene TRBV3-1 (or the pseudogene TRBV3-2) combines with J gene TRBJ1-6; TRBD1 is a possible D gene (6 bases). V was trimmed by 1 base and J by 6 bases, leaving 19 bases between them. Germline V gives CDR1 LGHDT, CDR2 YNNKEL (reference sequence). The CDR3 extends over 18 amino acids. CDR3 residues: CASSQVYPQDSPNSPLHF. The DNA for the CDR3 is TGTGCCAGCAGCCAAGTCTACCCTCAGGACAGCCCTAATTCACCCCTCCACTTT.

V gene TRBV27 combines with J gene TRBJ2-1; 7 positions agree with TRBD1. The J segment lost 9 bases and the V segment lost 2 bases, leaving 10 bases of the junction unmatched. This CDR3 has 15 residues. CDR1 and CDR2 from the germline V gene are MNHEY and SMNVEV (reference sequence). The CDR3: CASSLTGTAPGEQFF. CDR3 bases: TGTGCCAGCAGTTTAACAGGGACAGCCCCGGGTGAGCAGTTCTTC.

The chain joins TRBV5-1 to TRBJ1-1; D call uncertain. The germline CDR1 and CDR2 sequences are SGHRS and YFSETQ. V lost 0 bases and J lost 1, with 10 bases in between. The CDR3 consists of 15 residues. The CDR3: CASSLEPGTNTEAFF. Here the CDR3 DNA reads TGCGCCAGCAGCTTGGAACCGGGTACGAACACTGAAGCTTTCTTT.

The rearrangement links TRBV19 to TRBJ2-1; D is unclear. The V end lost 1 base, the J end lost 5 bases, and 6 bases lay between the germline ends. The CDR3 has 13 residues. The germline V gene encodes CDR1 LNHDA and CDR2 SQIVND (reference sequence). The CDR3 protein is CASSIGQNNEQFF. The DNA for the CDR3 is TGTGCCAGTAGTATAGGGCAGAACAATGAGCAGTTCTTC.

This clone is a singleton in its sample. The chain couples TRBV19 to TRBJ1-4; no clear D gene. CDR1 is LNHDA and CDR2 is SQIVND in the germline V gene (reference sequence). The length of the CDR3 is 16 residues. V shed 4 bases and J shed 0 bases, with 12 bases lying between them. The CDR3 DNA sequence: TGTGCCAGTAGTACTGTACCGGTCTCAACTAATGAAAAACTGTTTTTT. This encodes CASSTVPVSTNEKLFF. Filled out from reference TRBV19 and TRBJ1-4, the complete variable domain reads DGGITQSPKYLFRKEGQNVTLSCEQNLNHDAMYWYRQDPGQGLRLIYYSQIVNDFQKGDIAEGYSVSREKKESFPLTVTSAQKNPTAFYLCASSTVPVSTNEKLFFGSGTQLSVL.

The CDR3 nucleotides read TGTGCCAGCCGACCGGGACTAATTGAAAAACTGTTTTTT. Protein: CASRPGLIEKLFF. This chain links TRBV28 with TRBJ1-4; TRBD1 is a possible D gene (5 bases). Trimming took 8 bases from V and 7 from J, leaving 14 bases between them. The CDR3 covers 13 residues. Germline V gene sequence: CDR1 MDHEN, CDR2 SYDVKM.

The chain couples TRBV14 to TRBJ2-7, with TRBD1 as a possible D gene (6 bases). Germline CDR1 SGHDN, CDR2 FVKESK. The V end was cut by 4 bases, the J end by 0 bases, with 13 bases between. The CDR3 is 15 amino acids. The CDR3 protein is CASSLSQGSSYEQYF. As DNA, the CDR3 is TGTGCCAGCAGCCTTTCTCAGGGGAGCTCCTACGAGCAGTACTTC.

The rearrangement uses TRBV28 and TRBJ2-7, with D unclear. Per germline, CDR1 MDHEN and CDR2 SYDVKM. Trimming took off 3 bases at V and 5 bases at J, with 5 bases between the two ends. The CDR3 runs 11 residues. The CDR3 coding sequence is TGTGCCAGCAGTTTTGAGAACGAGCAGTACTTC. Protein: CASSFENEQYF.